The 15 T cell receptor beta chains listed next were all sequenced from one sample in a study of T cell repertoires in cytomegalovirus infection. TCRdb processed the reads anew with MiXCR; each CDR3 protein has one entry. This repertoire shows 550,000 to 850,000 distinct CDR3 sequences, approximately 33% found once; its top ten account for roughly 18%. Which antigens these TCRs recognize remains unknown. The sample consisted of cultured PBMCs, taken from culture after CMV antigen stimulation. The receptors originated from a human donor in good health (CMV status not recorded). Some clones in this sample may be carry-over from other donors' samples.

V is TRBV7-2 and J is TRBJ2-3; D gene unclear. Trimming removed 3 bases at V and 4 bases at J, with 8 bases between. This CDR3 is 13 amino acids long. Looked up from germline, CDR1 is SGHTA and CDR2 is FQGNSA. The CDR3 reads CASSLTVADTQYF. DNA for the CDR3: TGTGCCAGCAGCTTGACTGTGGCAGATACGCAGTATTTT.

The chain recombines TRBV3-1 with TRBJ2-4; D gene ambiguous. This CDR3 spans 15 amino acids. CDR1 is LGHDT, CDR2 YNNKEL, per germline (reference sequence). The ends were cut back, 2 bases at V and 0 bases at J, with 8 bases in the middle. Written as DNA, the CDR3 is TGTGCCAGCAGCCAACAGTCTATAGCCAAAAACATTCAGTACTTC. Amino acids: CASSQQSIAKNIQYF.

CDR3 loop: CSAIPSGTGKSPLHF. CDR3 bases: TGCAGTGCTATTCCTTCCGGGACAGGGAAATCACCCCTCCACTTT. This chain connects TRBV20-1 to TRBJ1-6, with 9 bases identical to TRBD1. J was trimmed by 10 bases and V by 4 bases; bases with no gene match: 11. The CDR3 has 15 residues. The germline gives CDR1 DFQATT, CDR2 SNEGSKA (reference sequence).

This clonotype was detected a few times. The V gene is TRBV4-1, the J gene TRBJ2-1, with TRBD2 matching over 11 bases. The junction had 17 bases not matched to a gene; V was cut back by 0 bases and J by 7 bases. This CDR3 is 20 amino acids long. Per the germline V gene, CDR1 is MGHRA and CDR2 is YSYEKL. Here the CDR3 DNA reads TGCGCCAGCAGCCAAGAAATTGCGGGCCTAGCGGGAGGATCTCGAAATGAGCAGTTCTTC. Protein sequence: CASSQEIAGLAGGSRNEQFF.

The J gene is TRBJ2-5, the V gene TRBV6-5, with D perhaps matching TRBD1 or TRBD2 (5 bases each). Germline V gene sequence: CDR1 MNHEY, CDR2 SVGAGI. The CDR3 has 13 residues. V was pared by 2 bases and J by 7 bases, with 11 bases between. Written as DNA, the CDR3 is TGTGCCAGCAGTTACCCGGGGCACAGGACCCAGTACTTC. Translating gives CASSYPGHRTQYF.

The chain couples TRBV4-1 to TRBJ1-1; D remains ambiguous. Trimming pared 1 base from V and 11 bases from J, leaving 32 bases between. CDR1 MGHRA and CDR2 YSYEKL come from the germline V gene. This CDR3 spans 19 amino acids. CDR3 DNA sequence: TGCGCCAGCAGCCAAGGGAGCCAAGGGAACCCAAGGGCCTCTGGAGGGGCTTTCTTT. This codes for CASSQGSQGNPRASGGAFF.

This clonotype was counted many times. The genes are TRBV7-2 and TRBJ1-1; D remains unclear. Germline V gene sequence: CDR1 SGHTA, CDR2 FQGNSA. The V end was cut by 5 bases, the J end by 4 bases, with 14 bases between. The CDR3 is 14 residues long. DNA of the CDR3: TGTGCCAGCAGCCCACGACGGGTGGGCACTGAAGCTTTCTTT. This gives the protein CASSPRRVGTEAFF.

The chain couples TRBV11-2 to TRBJ1-1, with D possibly being TRBD1 (5 bases). CDR3 length: 18 residues. Germline CDR1 SGHAT, CDR2 FQNNGV. V lost 1 base and J 1 base, leaving 19 bases between the germline ends. For the CDR3, the DNA is TGTGCCAGCAGCTTAGCATCAATTCAGGGACGACGGAACACTGAAGCTTTCTTT. Protein sequence: CASSLASIQGRRNTEAFF.

There are a few counts of this clonotype. This chain uses TRBV7-2 with TRBJ1-6; D perhaps matches TRBD1 (5 bases). The germline V gene encodes CDR1 SGHTA and CDR2 FQGNSA. Trimming shortened V by 4 bases and J by 11 bases, and 12 bases separated the two germline ends. This CDR3 has 13 residues. CDR3 sequence reads: CASSYGDGTPLHF. In nucleotides, the CDR3 is TGTGCCAGCAGCTATGGGGACGGGACACCCCTCCACTTT.

J is TRBJ1-2 and V is TRBV20-1; unclear D gene. The germline V gene has CDR1 DFQATT and CDR2 SNEGSKA (reference sequence). Trimming took 1 base from V and 0 from J, leaving 9 bases between them. The length of the CDR3 is 14 residues. The DNA of the CDR3 is TGCAGTGCTAGAGTGGCGGCTTCTAACTATGGCTACACCTTC. The encoded protein is CSARVAASNYGYTF.

This clonotype was recorded a few times. The V and J genes are TRBV7-2 and TRBJ2-6, with TRBD2 matching over 7 bases. The CDR3 contains 16 residues. CDR1 is SGHTA and CDR2 is FQGNSA in the germline V gene. V lost 6 bases, J lost 1 base, and 6 bases stayed unmatched. CDR3 nucleotide sequence: TGTGCCAGCAGTTTTGGGGGGGGGTCTGGGGCCAACGTCCTGACTTTC. Its protein product is CASSFGGGSGANVLTF. Full variable domain (missing parts from reference TRBV7-2 and TRBJ2-6): GAGVSQSPSNKVTEKGKDVELRCDPISGHTALYWYRQSLGQGLEFLIYFQGNSAPDKSGLPSDRFSAERTGGSVSTLTIQRTQQEDSAVYLCASSFGGGSGANVLTFGAGSRLTVL.

Points on this clonotype: Since a much larger clone is just one base distant, this may be a read error. The gene calls are TRBV10-3 and TRBJ2-5, with no clear D. Between the trimmed V and J ends, which lost 6 bases and 2 bases, there was a span of 4 bases. Germline V gives CDR1 ENHRY, CDR2 SYGVKD. The CDR3 loop spans 11 amino acids. The CDR3 sequence is CAIREQETQYF. CDR3 in DNA: TGTGCCATCAGGGAGCAAGAGACCCAGTACTTC.

V usage is TRBV7-9 and J usage is TRBJ1-2; TRBD1 matches 7 bases. This CDR3 has 14 residues. Germline V lookup: CDR1 SEHNR, CDR2 FQNEAQ (reference sequence). J was trimmed by 5 bases and V by 0 bases; bases with no gene match: 3. In nucleotides, the CDR3 is TGTGCCAGCAGCTTAGCGGTGACAGGGTATGGCTACACCTTC. This gives the protein CASSLAVTGYGYTF.

This clonotype was picked up a small number of times. J is TRBJ1-5 and V is TRBV6-1; D call uncertain. Trimming stripped 4 bases from V and 7 bases from J, with 11 bases between. The germline V gene encodes CDR1 MNHNS and CDR2 SASEGT. This CDR3 contains 13 residues. DNA for the CDR3: TGTGCCAGCAGTGGTAGCTTCGGGCAGCCCCAGCATTTT. Translating gives CASSGSFGQPQHF.

CDR3 region: CSVADSGRSTDTQYF. In DNA, the CDR3 is TGCAGCGTTGCTGATAGCGGGAGAAGCACAGATACGCAGTATTTT. The genes are TRBV29-1 and TRBJ2-3, with 9 nucleotides matching TRBD2. After removal of 4 bases from V and 0 bases from J, the junction contained 5 bases not matched to a gene. The V gene's germline CDR1 is SQVTM and CDR2 ANQGSEA. This CDR3 is built from 15 residues.